The present T cell receptor (beta chain) was sequenced within a study of blood T cell repertoires in COVID-19. As for the study in general: In each case, the material was cDNA or gDNA derived from T cells, B-cell-depleted T cells, or PBMCs.

The CDR3 contains 13 residues. CDR1 and CDR2 from the germline V gene are SGHAT and FQNNGV. V was clipped by 5 bases and J by 3 bases, with 11 bases between them. Enrolled through a virtual design, the participants were between roughly 18 and 95 years of age and came from under 30 US areas. Categorization into cohorts depended on clinical history that participants reported. Recovered Cohort 3 donors showed two negative PCRs, clearance, or symptom resolution. This table comes from immunoSEQ multiplex PCR, and its TCRdb copy is limited to in-frame clones, with some not included. The table lists hundreds of thousands of clones, 80% to 90% of them singletons, with approximately 1% in the top ten.

The rearrangement uses TRBV11-2 and TRBJ2-7; possibly TRBD1 for D (6 bases). The clonotype comes from a man aged 18 to 29 who had recovered from COVID-19. Sequenced sample: PBMCs or T cells enriched from blood (not recorded which). For the CDR3, the DNA is TGTGCCAGCAGCCCAAGACAGGACTACGAGCAGTACTTC. It translates to CASSPRQDYEQYF.